This T cell receptor (beta chain) originates from a study of CD8 T cells in ankylosing spondylitis. This clonotype has only one observation. Its matching antigen is unknown. CDR1 is DFQATT and CDR2 is SNEGSKA in the germline V gene (reference sequence). Trimming pared 5 bases from V and 4 bases from J, leaving 17 bases between. The CDR3 has 14 residues. Study-level findings and limits: Those disease-linked clones were CD8+; they were also relatively rare in peripheral blood. Characteristic, it appeared, of ankylosing spondylitis blood was a TCR beta motif of about eight highly homologous variants.

Construction of TCR beta libraries was performed using quantitative 5'-RACE with molecular barcodes. TCRdb fed the 5' RACE reads into MiXCR, producing one record per CDR3 protein. Of about 150,000 distinct CDR3 sequences listed, under 55% are singletons. This TCR derives from a male donor with ankylosing spondylitis. Sequenced: synovial fluid, either unsorted or a sorted T cell fraction (not recorded which). The chain employs TRBV20-1 and TRBJ1-2; D is unresolved. The CDR3 region is CSAPRRYGPYGYTF. CDR3 DNA: TGCAGTGCTCCGAGGAGATACGGGCCCTATGGCTACACCTTC.